This T cell receptor beta chain was identified in a study of shared clonotypes between healthy human individuals. The V end was cut by 4 bases, the J end by 0 bases, with 6 bases between. The CDR3 consists of 13 residues. From germline, CDR1 is WSHSY and CDR2 SAAADI. Profiling relied on immunoSEQ multiplex PCR, and the TCRdb table lists in-frame clones only, not all of them. The table shows 600,000 to 700,000 clones, with more than 70% occurring only once. Sequenced: memory CD4+ T cells sorted from blood. Sample subset: CD45RA-negative fraction. This sequence originates from a woman aged 25 to 45 in good health. The rearrangement uses TRBV10-2 and TRBJ1-1, with D hard to call. The CDR3 DNA is TGCGCCAGCAGTGCCAGCTTGAACACTGAAGCTTTCTTT. It specifies CASSASLNTEAFF.